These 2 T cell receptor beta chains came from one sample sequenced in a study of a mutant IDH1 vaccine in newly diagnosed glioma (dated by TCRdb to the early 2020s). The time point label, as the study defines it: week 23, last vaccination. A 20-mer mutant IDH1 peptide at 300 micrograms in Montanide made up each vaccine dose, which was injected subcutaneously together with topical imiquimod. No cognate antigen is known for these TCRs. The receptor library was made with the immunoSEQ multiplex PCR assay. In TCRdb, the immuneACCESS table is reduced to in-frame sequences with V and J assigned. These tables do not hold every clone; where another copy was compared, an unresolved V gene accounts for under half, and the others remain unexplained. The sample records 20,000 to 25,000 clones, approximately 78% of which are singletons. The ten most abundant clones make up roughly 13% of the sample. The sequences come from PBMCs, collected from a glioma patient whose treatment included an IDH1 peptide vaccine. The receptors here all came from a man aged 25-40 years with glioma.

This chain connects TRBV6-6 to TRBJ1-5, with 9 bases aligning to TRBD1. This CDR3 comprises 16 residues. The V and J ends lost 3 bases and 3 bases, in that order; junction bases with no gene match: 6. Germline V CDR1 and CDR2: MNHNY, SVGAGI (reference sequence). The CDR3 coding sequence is TGTGCCAGCAGTTATCAAACAGGGGGCTCCAATCAGCCCCAGCATTTT. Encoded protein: CASSYQTGGSNQPQHF.

CDR3 protein: CASSGTSWEQYF. The CDR3 nucleotides read TGTGCCAGCAGCGGGACCTCTTGGGAGCAGTACTTC. This chain uses TRBV9 with TRBJ2-7, with D unclear. The CDR3 covers 12 residues. The V and J ends lost 3 bases and 7 bases respectively, with 11 bases between them. Germline CDR1 and CDR2: SGDLS and YYNGEE. Full variable domain (remainder filled in from reference TRBV9 and TRBJ2-7): DSGVTQTPKHLITATGQRVTLRCSPRSGDLSVYWYQQSLDQGLQFLIQYYNGEERAKGNILERFSAQQFPDLHSELNLSSLELGDSALYFCASSGTSWEQYFGPGTRLTVT.